These 2 T cell receptor beta chains originate from one sample sequenced in a study of T cells in Graves' hyperthyroidism and ophthalmopathy. What was amplified from RNA transcripts were TCR beta CDR3 regions. The HTBI primer set drove a first-round RT-PCR of the TCR CDR3. From the multiplex PCR reads, TCRdb called clonotypes with MiXCR, one entry per CDR3 protein. The sample lists hundreds of thousands of distinct CDR3 sequences, about 20% occurring once. The specimen was blood. The receptors were gathered from a man aged 35 to 55 with Graves' ophthalmopathy.

This clonotype has only a few counts. V usage is TRBV15 and J usage is TRBJ2-1; 15 nucleotides match TRBD2. Germline V gene lookup returns CDR1 LNHNV and CDR2 YYDKDF (reference sequence). The length of the CDR3 is 19 residues. V gave up 2 bases and J gave up 3 bases; unmatched junction bases: 8. The CDR3 is CATSRPGLAGGGGYNEQFF. The DNA of the CDR3 is TGTGCCACCAGCAGACCGGGACTAGCGGGAGGAGGGGGCTACAATGAGCAGTTCTTC.

The chain has TRBV20-1 and TRBJ2-1; D gene unclear. The germline CDR1 and CDR2 sequences are DFQATT and SNEGSKA (reference sequence). V lost 1 base, J lost 8 bases, and 9 bases lay in between. This CDR3 comprises 12 residues. The CDR3 reads CSARVSSHEQFF. The CDR3, as DNA: TGCAGTGCTAGAGTGTCCAGCCATGAGCAGTTCTTC.